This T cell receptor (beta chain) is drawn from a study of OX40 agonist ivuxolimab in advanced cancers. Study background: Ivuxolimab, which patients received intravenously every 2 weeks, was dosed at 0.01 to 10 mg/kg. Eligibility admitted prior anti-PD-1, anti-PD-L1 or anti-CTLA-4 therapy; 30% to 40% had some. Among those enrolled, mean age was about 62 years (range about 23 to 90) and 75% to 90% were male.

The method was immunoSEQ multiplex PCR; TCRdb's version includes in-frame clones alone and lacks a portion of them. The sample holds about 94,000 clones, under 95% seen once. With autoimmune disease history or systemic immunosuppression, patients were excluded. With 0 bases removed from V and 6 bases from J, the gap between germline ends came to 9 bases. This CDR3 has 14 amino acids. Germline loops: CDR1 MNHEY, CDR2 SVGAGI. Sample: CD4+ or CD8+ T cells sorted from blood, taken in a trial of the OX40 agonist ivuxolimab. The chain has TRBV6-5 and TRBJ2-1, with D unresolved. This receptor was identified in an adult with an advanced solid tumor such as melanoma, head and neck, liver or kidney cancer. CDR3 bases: TGTGCCAGCAGTTACTCCACAGCTATCAATGAGCAGTTCTTC. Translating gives CASSYSTAINEQFF.